One and the same sample provided the 10 T cell receptor beta chains below, sequenced in a study of blood T cell repertoires in COVID-19. Only in-frame clones appear in the TCRdb table, and some are missing; sequencing was by immunoSEQ multiplex PCR. The table lists about 27,000 clones, approximately 83% of them singletons. Sequenced input: peripheral blood. The receptor source for this set is a man between 65 and 85 years old with active COVID-19.

V gene TRBV6-6 combines with J gene TRBJ1-4, with 7 bases that match TRBD1. Looked up from germline, CDR1 is MNHNY and CDR2 is SVGAGI (reference sequence). CDR3 size: 13 residues. Unmatched junction bases numbered 6, after V lost 6 bases and J lost 8 bases. This chain's CDR3 is CASRPTGFEKLFF. DNA for the CDR3: TGTGCCAGCAGACCGACAGGGTTCGAAAAACTGTTTTTT.

The V call is TRBV18, the J call TRBJ2-7, with 12 bases matching TRBD2. This CDR3 region has 17 residues. From germline, CDR1 is KGHSH and CDR2 LQKENI. V lost 3 bases to trimming and J lost 5 bases; unmatched junction nucleotides: 11. CDR3 residues: CASSPPSGRADENEQYF. The CDR3 coding sequence is TGTGCCAGCTCACCTCCTAGCGGGAGGGCCGATGAAAACGAGCAGTACTTC.

V usage is TRBV7-2 and J usage is TRBJ1-4; possible D gene TRBD1, 5 bases. Between the trimmed V and J ends, which lost 5 bases and 9 bases, there was a span of 16 bases. The CDR3 extends over 14 amino acids. The V gene's germline CDR1 is SGHTA and CDR2 FQGNSA. The CDR3 spells CASSPGGGDKKLFF. CDR3 bases: TGTGCCAGCAGCCCGGGGGGGGGTGACAAAAAACTGTTTTTT.

This chain connects TRBV7-9 to TRBJ2-7; 8 nucleotides line up with TRBD1. This CDR3 region has 14 residues. Germline CDR1 and CDR2: SEHNR and FQNEAQ (reference sequence). The trim removed 3 bases at V and 11 bases at J, leaving 12 bases unmatched. For the CDR3, the DNA is TGTGCCAGCAGCTTGGAACGGACAGGGAGCTTGAAGTACTTC. It encodes CASSLERTGSLKYF.

This sequence joins TRBV12-3 or TRBV12-4 and TRBJ2-7, with D maybe TRBD1 (6 bases). This CDR3 is built from 10 residues. V was shortened by 8 bases and J by 5 bases, with 7 bases between the two germline ends. Written as DNA, the CDR3 is TGTGCCAGCGGGGGCCACGAGCAGTACTTC. Translation: CASGGHEQYF.

This clone was seen a single time. The V gene is TRBV5-1, the J gene TRBJ2-3; 13 positions match TRBD2. Germline V gene sequence: CDR1 SGHRS, CDR2 YFSETQ. The CDR3 covers 19 residues. Germline trimming cut 1 base from V and 4 bases from J; bases unmatched to any gene: 12. CDR3 sequence: CASSLTSGGAGFGADTQYF. CDR3 DNA: TGCGCCAGCAGCTTGACTAGCGGGGGGGCTGGGTTTGGCGCAGATACGCAGTATTTT.

The gene calls are TRBV24-1 and TRBJ2-5; D might be TRBD2 (5 bases). This CDR3 has 14 amino acids. V was trimmed by 6 bases and J by 5 bases, leaving 15 bases between them. Germline CDR1 is KGHDR and CDR2 is SFDVKD. The CDR3 DNA is TGTGCCACCAGTTCTACAGCCACGGGGGAGACCCAGTACTTC. Protein: CATSSTATGETQYF.

This clone appeared once. The J gene is TRBJ2-5, the V gene TRBV6-4, with TRBD2 identical over 9 bases. The CDR3 is 20 amino acids. Germline V gene lookup returns CDR1 MRHNA and CDR2 SNTAGT. Unmatched junction bases numbered 14, after V lost 0 bases and J lost 0 bases. The chain's CDR3 is CASSDSVSVGREGNQETQYF. In nucleotides, the CDR3 is TGTGCCAGCAGTGACTCTGTGTCGGTTGGGCGGGAGGGCAACCAAGAGACCCAGTACTTC.

This chain connects TRBV29-1 to TRBJ1-1; D unresolved. The germline CDR1 and CDR2 sequences are SQVTM and ANQGSEA. Trimming removed 6 bases from V and 1 base from J, with 6 bases in between. This CDR3 region has 11 residues. The CDR3 loop is CSVERNTEAFF. In nucleotides, the CDR3 is TGCAGCGTCGAGCGGAACACTGAAGCTTTCTTT.

This clone showed up just once. This sequence joins TRBV5-6 and TRBJ2-7; 11 bases fit TRBD2. The length of the CDR3 is 14 residues. The germline V gene encodes CDR1 SGHDT and CDR2 YYEEEE. Trimming at V came to 7 bases and at J to 3 bases, leaving 6 bases not matched to a gene. The CDR3 DNA reads TGTGCCAGCGGCCCGGGACTAGCGGTCTACGAGCAGTACTTC. Translating it yields CASGPGLAVYEQYF. Complete variable domain (other parts from reference TRBV5-6 and TRBJ2-7): DAGVTQSPTHLIKTRGQQVTLRCSPKSGHDTVSWYQQALGQGPQFIFQYYEEEERQRGNFPDRFSGHQFPNYSSELNVNALLLGDSALYLCASGPGLAVYEQYFGPGTRLTVT.